The T cell receptor (beta chain) described here comes from a study of CD8+ T cells in alopecia areata. Background on the study: It was oral tofacitinib, at 5 to 10 mg twice daily, that treated patients received. Tofacitinib exposure lasted 6 to 18 months, followed by 6 months off drug.

In germline, CDR1 is SGHTA, CDR2 FQGNSA. This CDR3 comprises 15 residues. The V and J ends lost 2 bases and 6 bases, in that order; junction bases with no gene match: 6. Concerning this clone: The antigen is unknown.

Sequencing used cDNA as its template, made by extracting RNA and reverse transcribing it. Here immunoSEQ multiplex PCR was the method, and the copy in TCRdb shows in-frame clones only, minus some. The table lists hundreds of thousands of clones, 65% to 70% of them singletons. Study results and limitations: Scalp data also include sequences from resident alphabeta T cells of normal skin.

The receptor comes from a human donor with alopecia areata. This chain joins TRBV7-2 and TRBJ2-3; 9 positions agree with TRBD1. Sample: CD4+ T cells sorted from blood, taken at week 0. CDR3 amino acids: CASSLQGQGMDTQYF. CDR3 nucleotide sequence: TGTGCCAGCAGCTTACAGGGACAGGGTATGGATACGCAGTATTTT.